This passage covers 2 T cell receptor beta chains from one sample sequenced in a study of control samples from healthy donors and cancer patients (TCRdb year 2020). Receptors were amplified or captured by the immunoSEQ multiplex PCR assay. TCRdb obtained this table from immuneACCESS and retained in-frame rearrangements with V and J assigned. These tables miss some clones; where compared with another copy, unresolved V genes account for less than half of the shortfall, and the remainder is unexplained. The sample yields about 150,000 clones; roughly nine tenths were counted once. 0.55% to 0.7% of the sample is held by the ten biggest clonotypes. The specimen was blood. These receptors were taken from a woman between 25 and 40 years old in good health.

This clone appeared a few times. The chain is built from TRBV2 and TRBJ2-7, with no clear D. Germline CDR1 reads SNHLY; CDR2 reads FYNNEI. This CDR3 is built from 15 residues. The V end was cut by 6 bases, the J end by 2 bases, with 17 bases between. As DNA, the CDR3 is TGTGCCAGCAGGCACTCCGGACCGCGCCCCTACGAGCAGTACTTC. This translates into CASRHSGPRPYEQYF.

The chain is built from TRBV6-5 and TRBJ1-4; D remains ambiguous. CDR1 is MNHEY, CDR2 SVGAGI, per germline. V lost 5 bases and J 3 bases, leaving 10 bases between the germline ends. This CDR3 has 14 residues. CDR3: CASSRVQPNEKLFF. The CDR3 DNA reads as TGTGCCAGCAGTAGGGTGCAGCCTAATGAAAAACTGTTTTTT.